This T cell receptor beta chain was obtained from a study of CD8+ T cells in alopecia areata. For the study at large: Each of the treated patients was given oral tofacitinib, 5 to 10 mg twice daily, for moderate-to-severe alopecia areata. Severity of treated patients was scored by affected scalp percentage. General study findings and limits: In lesional scalp, particularly from alopecia totalis/universalis, clonality was higher than in normal scalp.

As the sequencing template, cDNA was produced by extracting RNA and reverse transcribing it. Here immunoSEQ multiplex PCR was the method, and the copy in TCRdb shows in-frame clones only, minus some. Here the sample spans 110,000 to 150,000 clones, 45% to 60% being singletons. Concerning this clone itself: Its antigen remains unidentified.

Treatment denoted: oral pan-JAK inhibitor, 5-10 mg twice daily. Germline lookup yields CDR1 PRHDT and CDR2 FYEKMQ (reference sequence). V lost 8 bases and J lost 0, with 13 bases in between. CDR3 length: 14 residues. The receptor was isolated from a human donor with alopecia areata. V and J are TRBV13 and TRBJ1-1; D is uncertain. Source: CD8+ T cells sorted from blood, taken at week 4, from a patient treated with tofacitinib. The CDR3 sequence: CASGLGAVNTEAFF. The CDR3, as DNA: TGTGCCAGCGGGCTCGGTGCAGTGAACACTGAAGCTTTCTTT. Full variable domain (remainder filled in from reference TRBV13 and TRBJ1-1): AAGVIQSPRHLIKEKRETATLKCYPIPRHDTVYWYQQGPGQDPQFLISFYEKMQSDKGSIPDRFSAQQFSDYHSELNMSSLELGDSALYFCASGLGAVNTEAFFGQGTRLTVV.